This TCR beta chain emerged from a study of blood T cell repertoires in COVID-19. Study-wide background: In each case, the material was cDNA or gDNA derived from T cells, B-cell-depleted T cells, or PBMCs.

This clone was recorded a few times. Data came from immunoSEQ multiplex PCR; TCRdb stores just in-frame clones and leaves some out. The sample lists about 250,000 clones; 70% to 85% were seen once. Deletions cut 6 bases from V and 2 bases from J, with 14 bases between. This CDR3 region has 14 residues. Germline V gene sequence: CDR1 MGHRA, CDR2 YSYEKL. This sequence joins TRBV4-1 and TRBJ2-7, with a weak D call TRBD1 (6 bases). The sequencing input was peripheral blood. This TCR was recovered from a man aged 80 or over with acute or convalescent COVID-19. The CDR3 nucleotides are TGCGCCAGCAGGGCGACAGGTAGGCCCTACGAGCAGTACTTC. Translating it yields CASRATGRPYEQYF.